The rows below give T cell receptor beta chains drawn from one sample of a study of cytomegalovirus exposure and HLA in healthy donors. Assay: immunoSEQ multiplex PCR; the TCRdb copy retains only in-frame clones and omits some. The sample has about 130,000 clones; approximately 61% are singletons. Input material: PBMCs. The origin of the receptors is a human donor in good health. The CDR3 runs from the conserved cysteine through the conserved F or W. Fields, in order: D gene, J gene, clone size, V gene, CDR3 protein, CDR3 DNA. D genes are given only for firm matches. Clone size is not always given. Where it is, it says once, few, many or a class for expanded clones.

.	TRBJ1-1	.	TRBV29-1	CSGEQGWNTEAFF	TGCAGCGGAGAACAGGGATGGAACACTGAAGCTTTCTTT
TRBD1	TRBJ2-1	.	TRBV11-2	CASSLGDRGFEQFF	TGTGCCAGCAGCTTAGGAGACAGGGGTTTCGAGCAGTTCTTC
TRBD1	TRBJ2-7	once	TRBV19	CASSIRPTGVDEQYF	TGTGCCAGTAGTATCAGGCCGACAGGGGTAGACGAGCAGTACTTC
.	TRBJ2-2	.	TRBV2	CASSEALGELFF	TGTGCCAGCAGTGAAGCTCTTGGGGAGCTGTTTTTT
.	TRBJ1-5	.	TRBV2	CASSRTTFSNQPQHF	TGTGCCAGCTCAAGGACTACCTTTAGCAATCAGCCCCAGCATTTT
.	TRBJ2-1	.	TRBV18	CASSPGRSSSYNEQFF	TGTGCCAGCTCACCGGGCCGCTCCAGCTCCTACAATGAGCAGTTCTTC
TRBD1	TRBJ2-2	.	TRBV4-1	CASSLGQTTGELFF	TGCGCCAGCAGCCTGGGACAGACCACCGGGGAGCTGTTTTTT
TRBD1	TRBJ2-1	.	TRBV7-2	CASSIDRDEQFF	TGTGCCAGCAGCATTGACAGGGATGAGCAGTTCTTC
TRBD1	TRBJ1-4	.	TRBV5-1	CASSRGTGVEKLFF	TGCGCCAGCAGCCGAGGGACAGGGGTTGAAAAACTGTTTTTT
TRBD1	TRBJ2-7	.	TRBV18	CASSRPGDRLYEQYF	TGTGCCAGCTCAAGACCCGGGGACAGATTATACGAGCAGTACTTC
TRBD2	TRBJ2-1	few	TRBV19	CASSDGAGGFNEQFF	TGTGCCAGTAGTGACGGAGCGGGAGGGTTTAATGAGCAGTTCTTC
TRBD2	TRBJ2-3	.	TRBV7-6	CASSYTSGHTDTQYF	TGTGCCAGCAGCTATACTAGCGGCCACACAGATACGCAGTATTTT
.	TRBJ2-7	few	TRBV19	CASGVISEQYF	TGTGCCAGCGGGGTAATAAGCGAGCAGTACTTC
.	TRBJ2-7	.	TRBV5-1	CASSPTDSSYEQYF	TGCGCCAGCAGCCCCACGGACTCCTCCTACGAGCAGTACTTC
TRBD1	TRBJ2-5	.	TRBV11-3	CASSLRTGAIVETQYF	TGTGCCAGCAGCTTGAGGACAGGGGCTATCGTTGAGACCCAGTACTTC
TRBD2	TRBJ2-1	.	TRBV28	CASRGGRRSYNEQFF	TGTGCCAGCAGGGGCGGGAGGAGGTCCTACAATGAGCAGTTCTTC
TRBD1	TRBJ1-2	few	TRBV6-1	CASTEGTEVYGYTF	TGTGCCAGCACCGAAGGGACAGAGGTCTATGGCTACACCTTC
TRBD1	TRBJ2-7	.	TRBV11-2	CASSPGQGPYEQYF	TGTGCCAGCAGCCCGGGACAGGGCCCTTACGAGCAGTACTTC
.	TRBJ2-3	.	TRBV7-3	CASSEIPSTDTQYF	TGTGCCAGCAGCGAGATTCCTAGCACAGATACGCAGTATTTT
TRBD1	TRBJ1-6	.	TRBV7-9	CASSLAHRGVSPLHF	TGTGCCAGCAGCTTAGCTCACAGGGGGGTTTCACCCCTCCACTTT
TRBD1	TRBJ1-3	.	TRBV5-1	CASSPNLNRGENTIYF	TGCGCCAGCAGCCCCAATCTGAACAGGGGGGAAAACACCATATATTTT
.	TRBJ1-5	few	TRBV18	CASSPGPGSNQPQHF	TGTGCCAGCTCACCAGGGCCGGGGAGCAATCAGCCCCAGCATTTT
.	TRBJ2-3	.	TRBV7-2	CASSPGLNTQYF	TGTGCCAGCAGCCCAGGGTTGAATACGCAGTATTTT
TRBD2	TRBJ2-7	.	TRBV28	CASSLYSGTAYEQYF	TGTGCCAGCAGTTTATATAGCGGGACGGCCTACGAGCAGTACTTC
.	TRBJ1-1	once	TRBV27	CASSLSGGLGEAFF	TGTGCCAGCAGTTTAAGCGGGGGTTTGGGTGAAGCTTTCTTT
TRBD2	TRBJ2-1	once	TRBV14	CASSQVLLAAQFF	TGTGCCAGCAGCCAAGTCCTACTAGCGGCGCAGTTCTTC
TRBD2	TRBJ2-3	few	TRBV7-9	CASSSAGDDTQYF	TGTGCCAGCAGCTCCGCGGGAGACGATACGCAGTATTTT
TRBD1	TRBJ2-1	.	TRBV11-3	CASSRDSTYNEQFF	TGTGCCAGCAGCCGGGACAGTACCTACAATGAGCAGTTCTTC
.	TRBJ2-7	.	TRBV7-3	CASSLTGSSYEQYF	TGTGCCAGCAGCTTAACCGGGAGCTCCTACGAGCAGTACTTC
.	TRBJ1-5	.	TRBV7-8	CASSHTGQPQHF	TGTGCCAGCAGCCACACAGGGCAGCCCCAGCATTTT
TRBD2	TRBJ2-3	.	TRBV7-2	CASSLSGSTDTQYF	TGTGCCAGCAGCCTTAGCGGGAGCACAGATACGCAGTATTTT
TRBD2	TRBJ2-3	few	TRBV2	CASSETSRTDTQYF	TGTGCCAGCAGTGAGACTAGCAGGACAGATACGCAGTATTTT
.	TRBJ1-4	.	TRBV7-2	CASSSRGGINEKLFF	TGTGCCAGCAGCTCCCGAGGGGGAATTAATGAAAAACTGTTTTTT
TRBD2	TRBJ2-3	.	TRBV5-1	CASSLRLASNTDTQYF	TGCGCCAGCAGCCTAAGACTAGCCAGTAACACAGATACGCAGTATTTT
.	TRBJ2-2	.	TRBV11-2	CASSSPNWNTGELFF	TGTGCCAGCAGCTCCCCGAACTGGAACACCGGGGAGCTGTTTTTT
TRBD1	TRBJ1-6	few	TRBV18	CASSQANRGNSPLHF	TGTGCCAGCTCCCAGGCCAACAGGGGGAATTCACCCCTCCACTTT
TRBD2	TRBJ2-1	.	TRBV5-1	CASSLLLAGGSDEQFF	TGCGCCAGCAGCCTGCTTCTAGCGGGAGGATCGGATGAGCAGTTCTTC
TRBD1	TRBJ2-7	.	TRBV6-1	CASSAWTGQGRYEQYF	TGTGCCAGCAGTGCCTGGACAGGACAGGGAAGGTACGAGCAGTACTTC
.	TRBJ2-1	.	TRBV7-3	CASSLLGGYDNEQFF	TGTGCCAGCAGCCTACTGGGCGGGTACGACAATGAGCAGTTCTTC
TRBD2	TRBJ2-7	.	TRBV7-8	CASSLEGGSLPYEQYF	TGTGCCAGCAGCTTAGAGGGCGGGAGCCTCCCCTACGAGCAGTACTTC
.	TRBJ2-3	.	TRBV6-5	CASSYRGGADTQYF	TGTGCCAGCAGTTACAGGGGGGGGGCGGATACGCAGTATTTT
TRBD2	TRBJ2-3	.	TRBV6-1	CASSEQGGTYTDTQYF	TGTGCCAGCAGTGAACAGGGAGGGACCTACACAGATACGCAGTATTTT
TRBD2	TRBJ2-1	few	TRBV5-1	CASSNSGTTYNEQFF	TGCGCCAGCAGCAACTCCGGGACTACATACAATGAGCAGTTCTTC
TRBD2	TRBJ2-7	.	TRBV28	CASSPLTSGKAYEQYF	TGTGCCAGCAGTCCCCTGACTAGCGGAAAAGCCTACGAGCAGTACTTC
.	TRBJ2-3	.	TRBV4-1	CASSLWGDGTDTQYF	TGCGCCAGCAGCCTATGGGGGGATGGCACAGATACGCAGTATTTT
TRBD1	TRBJ2-7	.	TRBV28	CASRGQGAYEQYF	TGTGCCAGCAGGGGACAGGGGGCCTACGAGCAGTACTTC
.	TRBJ2-3	.	TRBV18	CASSPRGGAHTDTQYF	TGTGCCAGCTCACCACGAGGTGGGGCCCACACAGATACGCAGTATTTT
.	TRBJ2-7	.	TRBV28	CASSGGGREQYF	TGTGCCAGCAGTGGAGGGGGCCGCGAGCAGTACTTC
.	TRBJ2-3	.	TRBV29-1	CSVQNSIGIDTQYF	TGCAGCGTTCAGAATAGTATCGGGATTGATACGCAGTATTTT
.	TRBJ2-7	.	TRBV11-2	CASSLGAGKGYEQYF	TGTGCCAGCAGCTTAGGGGCCGGCAAAGGCTACGAGCAGTACTTC
TRBD2	TRBJ2-2	.	TRBV27	CASTLAGGYAGELFF	TGTGCCAGCACTCTAGCGGGAGGGTACGCCGGGGAGCTGTTTTTT
TRBD2	TRBJ2-1	.	TRBV10-3	CAISESGGREIDEQFF	TGTGCCATCAGTGAGTCTGGCGGGAGGGAAATCGATGAGCAGTTCTTC
.	TRBJ1-2	.	TRBV15	CATSRDGRRDWGYTF	TGTGCCACCAGCAGAGATGGGAGGAGGGATTGGGGCTACACCTTC
.	TRBJ1-3	.	TRBV28	CASSFSSGVGNTIYF	TGTGCCAGCAGTTTCAGTTCAGGGGTCGGAAACACCATATATTTT
.	TRBJ1-3	.	TRBV28	CASSAPAESSGNTIYF	TGTGCCAGCAGTGCCCCTGCCGAGAGCTCTGGAAACACCATATATTTT